One and the same sample provided the 10 T cell receptor beta chains below, sequenced in a study of beta chain features in type 1 diabetes. Overall study findings and caveats: Moderate but significant shortening of TCRB CDR3s was recorded in all four CD4+ subsets from Type 1 diabetes patients.

Of the isolated RNA, all was reverse transcribed, and so the sequenced material was expressed TCRB transcripts. The protocol was immunoSEQ multiplex PCR, while the TCRdb copy is restricted to in-frame clones and leaves out a portion. The data contain about 340,000 clones, roughly 9% of them singletons. These receptors' antigens are unknown. Specimen: central memory CD4+ T cells from blood. Receptors were obtained from a man under 40 with type 1 diabetes.

This clone came up a few times. The rearrangement joins TRBV30 to TRBJ1-2, with D possibly matching TRBD1 (5 bases). V shed 0 bases and J shed 4 bases, with 9 bases lying between them. The CDR3 extends over 13 amino acids. In germline, CDR1 is GTSNPN, CDR2 SVGIG (reference sequence). The CDR3 DNA is TGTGCCTGGAGTGTACGGGGGACCTATGGCTACACCTTC. It yields the protein CAWSVRGTYGYTF.

The J gene is TRBJ2-7, the V gene TRBV5-1; the match to TRBD2 covers 8 bases. Germline V CDR1 and CDR2: SGHRS, YFSETQ. This CDR3 has 14 residues. The ends lost 0 bases at V and 5 bases at J; junction bases unmatched: 4. The CDR3 coding sequence is TGCGCCAGCAGCTTGGCACTAGCGGTCCACGAGCAGTACTTC. It encodes CASSLALAVHEQYF. Based on the CDR3 plus reference TRBV5-1 and TRBJ2-7, the full variable domain is KAGVTQTPRYLIKTRGQQVTLSCSPISGHRSVSWYQQTPGQGLQFLFEYFSETQRNKGNFPGRFSGRQFSNSRSEMNVSTLELGDSALYLCASSLALAVHEQYFGPGTRLTVT.

The chain has TRBV29-1 and TRBJ2-7; 12 nucleotides agree with TRBD1. Trimming cost V 3 bases and J 6 bases; bases outside gene matches: 6. Germline loops: CDR1 SQVTM, CDR2 ANQGSEA. The CDR3 loop spans 14 amino acids. The chain's CDR3 is CSVEAGQGAREQYF. In DNA, the CDR3 is TGCAGCGTTGAGGCGGGACAGGGGGCTCGCGAGCAGTACTTC.

This clone was detected a few times. The chain couples TRBV29-1 to TRBJ2-7; unclear D gene. Per germline, CDR1 SQVTM and CDR2 ANQGSEA. This CDR3 is 12 amino acids long. The V end was cut by 4 bases, the J end by 2 bases, with 9 bases between. The CDR3 here is CSVVTETYEQYF. The CDR3 DNA reads as TGCAGCGTTGTAACAGAGACCTACGAGCAGTACTTC.

The chain couples TRBV7-9 to TRBJ2-7, with TRBD2 matching over 11 bases. Losses at the gene ends were 5 bases for V and 5 bases for J; bases not matched to a gene: 5. The CDR3 sequence is 14 residues long. Per the germline V gene, CDR1 is SEHNR and CDR2 is FQNEAQ (reference sequence). CDR3 in DNA: TGTGCCAGCAGCCTTAGCGGGGGGGCCAACGAGCAGTACTTC. This translates into CASSLSGGANEQYF.

The gene calls are TRBV28 and TRBJ1-2; D is undetermined. The CDR3 is made up of 15 amino acids. The V gene lost 5 bases and the J gene lost 8 bases, with 21 bases spanning the gap. Germline loops: CDR1 MDHEN, CDR2 SYDVKM. As DNA, the CDR3 is TGTGCCAGCAGTCCCCCGCAACCAGACCCCTTCGGCTACACCTTC. It encodes CASSPPQPDPFGYTF.

This clone has a handful of counts. The chain carries TRBV2 and TRBJ2-1; 9 bases align to TRBD2. The CDR3 is 15 residues long. The germline gives CDR1 SNHLY, CDR2 FYNNEI. V shed 6 bases and J 7 bases; nucleotides not matched to a gene: 10. The CDR3 nucleotides read TGTGCCAGCAGAGTTAAGGCTAGCGGGGCAAATGAGCAGTTCTTC. Its translation is CASRVKASGANEQFF. Full variable domain (remainder filled in from reference TRBV2 and TRBJ2-1): EPEVTQTPSHQVTQMGQEVILRCVPISNHLYFYWYRQILGQKVEFLVSFYNNEISEKSEIFDDQFSVERPDGSNFTLKIRSTKLEDSAMYFCASRVKASGANEQFFGPGTRLTVL.

The rearrangement uses TRBV29-1 and TRBJ1-1, with D tentatively TRBD1 (5 bases). This CDR3 has 12 residues. Germline CDR1 SQVTM, CDR2 ANQGSEA. The CDR3 bases are TGCAGTGGAGGGACCGAGAACACTGAAGCTTTCTTT. Translating gives CSGGTENTEAFF.

The chain links TRBV21-1 to TRBJ1-3. TRBV21-1 is termed a pseudogene. This CDR3 region has 14 residues. The CDR3 sequence is CASSKFSSGNTIYF. The CDR3 DNA reads TGTGCCAGCAGCAAATTTAGCTCTGGAAACACCATATATTTT.

This clone was recorded a few times. The chain couples TRBV2 to TRBJ2-2; 8 nucleotides match TRBD1. V shed 3 bases and J 1 base; nucleotides not matched to a gene: 1. This CDR3 is 15 amino acids long. Germline lookup yields CDR1 SNHLY and CDR2 FYNNEI. Written as DNA, the CDR3 is TGTGCCAGCAGTGACGGGACAGGGAACACCGGGGAGCTGTTTTTT. Protein: CASSDGTGNTGELFF. Combining the CDR3 with reference TRBV2 and TRBJ2-2 gives the whole variable domain EPEVTQTPSHQVTQMGQEVILRCVPISNHLYFYWYRQILGQKVEFLVSFYNNEISEKSEIFDDQFSVERPDGSNFTLKIRSTKLEDSAMYFCASSDGTGNTGELFFGEGSRLTVL.